The sequence of this T cell receptor (beta chain) was determined in a study of early T cells in non-severe SARS-CoV-2 infection. Across the whole study: Sequencing used unsorted whole-blood bulk RNA, so chains lack pairing.

The CDR3 extends over 16 amino acids. The V end was cut by 6 bases, the J end by 5 bases, with 20 bases between. Germline CDR1 and CDR2: MNHNY and SVGAGI (reference sequence). In the library, individual cDNA molecules carried attached unique molecular identifiers. TCRdb re-called the 5' RACE reads with MiXCR, one entry per CDR3 protein. This sample yields tens of thousands of distinct CDR3 sequences, of which 5.5% to 7.5% are seen a single time; roughly 8.1% belongs to the top ten. This rearrangement joins TRBV6-6 to TRBJ2-1; the D gene is possibly TRBD1 (5 bases). The sequencing input was whole blood. This sequence originates from an adult who was a healthcare worker with PCR-confirmed SARS-CoV-2 infection or an uninfected control (not recorded which). Here the CDR3 reads CASSRDSAQPNNEQFF. The DNA of the CDR3 is TGTGCCAGCAGCAGAGACAGCGCACAACCTAACAATGAGCAGTTCTTC.